The 20 T cell receptor beta chains presented below share a single source sample, sequenced in a study of tissue T cells after allogeneic stem cell transplantation. Using immunoSEQ multiplex PCR, the repertoire was profiled, and TCRdb retains in-frame clones only, with some absent. The sample includes approximately 22,000 clones, 72% of them seen just once. Sequenced sample: spleen. These receptors came from a female BALB/c mouse in good health. The MHC haplotype recorded for the strain is H2-d.

Points on this clone: Gene names are mouse gene names. The CDR3 end is not reached by the read, which stops 1 residue before it; the germline J gene fills it in. The V and J genes are TRBV13-1 and TRBJ1-4; D is ambiguous. This CDR3 has 14 amino acids. The germline V gene encodes CDR1 NSHNY and CDR2 SYGAGN. With 2 bases removed from V and 1 base from J, the gap between germline ends came to 6 bases. The CDR3 loop is CASSDWGSNERLFF. The CDR3 DNA, read in part, is TGTGCCAGCAGTGACTGGGGTTCCAACGAAAGATTATTT.

This clone was counted a few times. Any gene name here is a mouse gene name. The read falls 1 residue short of the CDR3 end, and the missing part is taken from the germline J gene. The V gene is TRBV5, the J gene TRBJ1-5; D is uncertain. The V gene's germline CDR1 is LGHNA and CDR2 YNLKQL (reference sequence). CDR3 length: 14 residues. V lost 0 bases, J lost 0 bases, and 3 bases lay in between. The CDR3 DNA, read in part, is TGTGCCAGCAGCCAAGACTATAACAACCAGGCTCCGCTT. Protein: CASSQDYNNQAPL. The CDR3 as a whole reads CASSQDYNNQAPLF.

This clone was seen a single time. Gene names refer to mouse genes. The read gets to within 1 residue of the CDR3 end, and the germline J gene fills in the rest. The chain combines TRBV13-1 with TRBJ2-4; TRBD2 matches at 7 bases. This CDR3 is built from 17 residues. Germline V gene data show CDR1 as NSHNY and CDR2 as SYGAGN. V was pared by 0 bases and J by 0 bases, with 7 bases of the junction left unmatched. CDR3 in amino acids: CASSDAAWGCSQNTLYF. Incomplete CDR3 DNA: TGTGCCAGCAGTGATGCAGCCTGGGGGTGTAGTCAAAACACCTTGTAC.

With respect to this clone: These gene names are mouse names. The DNA ends 1 residue before the CDR3 does, and the rest of the CDR3 is filled in from the germline J gene. The chain is built from TRBV19 and TRBJ2-1; D ambiguous. The CDR3 is 12 residues long. Between the trimmed V and J ends, which lost 2 bases and 5 bases, there was a span of 5 bases. From germline, CDR1 is FNHDT and CDR2 SITEND (reference sequence). CDR3 region: CASSIGDAEQFF. The sequenced CDR3 bases are TGTGCCAGCAGTATCGGGGATGCTGAGCAGTTC. The full variable domain, completed using reference TRBV19 and TRBJ2-1, is GGIITQTPKFLIGQEGQKLTLKCQQNFNHDTMYWYRQDSGKGLRLIYYSITENDLQKGDLSEGYDASREKKSSFSLTVTSAQKNEMAVFLCASSIGDAEQFFGPGTRLTVL.

Concerning this clone: Here the gene names and germline are mouse. The read is 1 residue too short to cover the CDR3 end, so that end is filled in from the germline J gene. The chain combines TRBV31 with TRBJ2-4; weak D call: TRBD2 (7 bases). Trimming stripped 0 bases from V and 0 bases from J, with 13 bases between. CDR1 is GKSSPN and CDR2 is SITVG in the germline V gene. The CDR3 is made up of 16 amino acids. The CDR3: CAWSLLGGASQNTLYF. Partial CDR3 DNA: TGTGCCTGGAGTCTCTTGGGGGGCGCCAGTCAAAACACCTTGTAC.

Notes on this clone: Mouse gene names apply. The read ends 1 residue shy of where the CDR3 ends; the end is completed using the germline J gene. The chain recombines TRBV13-2 with TRBJ2-4, with 10 bases matching TRBD1. The CDR3 runs to 14 residues. Germline trimming cut 8 bases from V and 0 bases from J; bases unmatched to any gene: 3. From germline, CDR1 is NNHNN and CDR2 SYGAGS (reference sequence). The sequenced part of the CDR3 DNA is TGTGCCAGGGGGACAGGGGCTAGTCAAAACACCTTGTAC. Translation: CARGTGASQNTLY. The full-length CDR3 reads as CARGTGASQNTLYF.

A word on this clone: Gene names are the mouse ones. The read halts 1 residue ahead of the CDR3 end, with the missing end drawn from the germline J gene. The V gene is TRBV13-1, the J gene TRBJ1-2; 7 positions agree with TRBD1. The ends lost 2 bases at V and 0 bases at J; junction bases unmatched: 4. This CDR3 is 15 amino acids long. Per the germline V gene, CDR1 is NSHNY and CDR2 is SYGAGN. CDR3 sequence: CASSERQGANSDYTF. Partial CDR3 DNA: TGTGCCAGCAGTGAACGGCAGGGGGCAAACTCCGACTACACC.

To note about this clone: The gene names given are mouse names. Sequencing ends 1 residue short of the CDR3 end; the germline J gene provides the rest. The J gene is TRBJ2-2, the V gene TRBV31, with 10 bases that match TRBD2. This CDR3 comprises 16 residues. V was pared by 0 bases and J by 1 base, with 2 bases of the junction left unmatched. CDR1 GKSSPN and CDR2 SITVG come from the germline V gene. CDR3 in amino acids: CAWSLGTGVNTGQLYF. The sequenced CDR3 bases are TGTGCCTGGAGTCTAGGGACTGGGGTAAACACCGGGCAGCTCTAC. Variable domain in full (rest from reference TRBV31 and TRBJ2-2): AQTIHQWPVAEIKAVGSPLSLGCTIKGKSSPNLYWYWQATGGTLQQLFYSITVGQVESVVQLNLSASRPKDDQFILSTEKLLLSHSGFYLCAWSLGTGVNTGQLYFGEGSKLTVL.

Details on this clone: Genes and germline are mouse. The read halts 1 residue ahead of the CDR3 end, with the missing end drawn from the germline J gene. The chain combines TRBV13-2 with TRBJ2-5, with TRBD2 matching 13 bases. V shed 5 bases, J shed 4 bases, and the junction held 4 bases outside the gene matches. CDR1 and CDR2 from the germline V gene are NNHNN and SYGAGS (reference sequence). The CDR3 is made up of 15 amino acids. The CDR3 sequence: CASGLGTGGEDTQYF. The sequenced part of the CDR3 DNA is TGTGCCAGCGGCCTCGGGACTGGGGGGGAAGACACCCAGTAC.

Turning to this clone: Gene labels here are mouse ones. The read falls 1 residue short of the CDR3 end, and the missing part is taken from the germline J gene. The rearrangement links TRBV13-1 to TRBJ1-2, with D tentatively TRBD1 (5 bases). In germline, CDR1 is NSHNY, CDR2 SYGAGN. Trimming shortened V by 2 bases and J by 2 bases, and 7 bases separated the two germline ends. There are 13 residues in the CDR3. CDR3 amino acids: CASSERGNSDYTF. The covered CDR3 bases are TGTGCCAGCAGTGAGCGGGGGAACTCCGACTACACC.

Concerning this clone itself: These gene names are mouse names. Other DNA sequences in the same sample also yield this CDR3. The sequenced part of the CDR3 DNA is TGTGCCAGCAGCTTATATGCTGAGCAGTTC. Its protein product is CASSLYAEQF. The CDR3 in full is CASSLYAEQFF. The genes are TRBV4 and TRBJ2-1; no firm D call. The read comes to an end 1 residue before the CDR3 does, leaving the germline J gene to fill in the end. V lost 4 bases, J lost 4 bases, and 2 bases lay in between. The CDR3 has 11 amino acids. Germline CDR1 is LGHDT and CDR2 is YNNKQL (reference sequence).

To note about this clone: Gene and germline names: mouse. The read ends 1 residue before the CDR3 terminus; that terminus is restored from the germline J gene. The chain is built from TRBV29 and TRBJ2-5; D might be TRBD1 (6 bases). The germline V gene has CDR1 MSHET and CDR2 SYDVDS. Between the trimmed V and J ends, which lost 4 bases and 2 bases, there was a span of 10 bases. The CDR3 loop spans 14 amino acids. CDR3 sequence reads: CASSYGDIQDTQYF. The part of the CDR3 DNA that was read is TGTGCTAGCAGTTACGGGGACATCCAAGACACCCAGTAC. Drawing the rest from reference TRBV29 and TRBJ2-5, the complete variable domain is DMKVTQMPRYLIKRMGENVLLECGQDMSHETMYWYRQDPGLGLQLIYISYDVDSNSEGDIPKGYRVSRKKREHFSLILDSAKTNQTSVYFCASSYGDIQDTQYFGPGTRLLVL.

As to this clone: At one boundary the junction diverges from the germline segment, which might be a read error. The germline and genes are mouse ones. The CDR3 end is not reached by the read, which stops 1 residue before it; the germline J gene fills it in. V usage is TRBV13-2 and J usage is TRBJ2-7; D is possibly TRBD1 (5 bases). Germline CDR1 NNHNN, CDR2 SYGAGS (reference sequence). The CDR3 runs to 14 residues. The CDR3 reads CASSDWSGRYEQYF. The covered CDR3 bases are TGTGCCAGCAGTGATTGGTCAGGGAGGTATGAACAGTAC.

A remark on this clone: Gene names follow the mouse nomenclature. The CDR3 extends 1 residue past the end of the read, so its final part is completed from the germline J gene. This chain connects TRBV5 to TRBJ2-1; the match to TRBD1 covers 7 bases. V trimming: 4 bases; J trimming: 1 base; junction bases outside the gene matches: 1. Germline CDR1 and CDR2: LGHNA and YNLKQL (reference sequence). This CDR3 region has 14 residues. CDR3 sequence: CASSRQGNYAEQFF. Partial CDR3 DNA: TGTGCCAGCAGCCGACAGGGAAACTATGCTGAGCAGTTC.

This clone was detected only once. Genes and germline come from the mouse. The CDR3 extends 1 residue past the end of the read, so its final part is completed from the germline J gene. The chain recombines TRBV31 with TRBJ2-5; 11 nucleotides line up with TRBD2. CDR3 length: 15 residues. Germline CDR1 is GKSSPN and CDR2 is SITVG. V was pared by 3 bases and J by 0 bases, with 2 bases of the junction left unmatched. The CDR3 bases that were read are TGTGCCTGGAGCCGGGACTGGGGGAACCAAGACACCCAGTAC. It specifies CAWSRDWGNQDTQY. The whole CDR3 protein reads CAWSRDWGNQDTQYF.

This clone showed up just a few times. The listed genes are named as in mouse. The missing CDR3 end, 1 residue past where the read stops, is filled in from the germline J gene. The V and J genes are TRBV1 and TRBJ2-7; 7 positions match TRBD1. J gave up 6 bases and V 1 base, and 0 bases lay outside the gene matches. CDR1 is NSQYPW, CDR2 LRSPGD, per germline (reference sequence). This CDR3 region has 12 residues. The CDR3 loop is CTCSAGQGEQYF. The CDR3 bases that were read are TGCACCTGCAGTGCAGGACAGGGTGAACAGTAC.

Remarks on this clone: The genes and germline here are from mouse. The CDR3 end lies 1 residue beyond the end of the read and is filled in from the germline J gene. The chain couples TRBV13-2 to TRBJ2-1; 7 nucleotides agree with TRBD2. Germline V gene lookup returns CDR1 NNHNN and CDR2 SYGAGS (reference sequence). The CDR3 is 15 residues long. With V trimmed by 3 bases and J by 0 bases, 3 bases remained unmatched. This CDR3 is CASGVGGNNYAEQFF. CDR3 DNA (partial): TGTGCCAGCGGTGTTGGGGGGAATAACTATGCTGAGCAGTTC.

Comment on this clone: Gene labels here are mouse ones. Other DNA variants within this sample encode the same CDR3. The DNA read from the CDR3 is TGTGCCAGCAGCCAAGGAAACAACCAGGCTCCGCTT. Translating gives CASSQGNNQAPL. The entire CDR3 sequence reads CASSQGNNQAPLF. This rearrangement joins TRBV5 to TRBJ1-5, with D unresolved. The read stops 1 residue short of the end of the CDR3; the missing end is completed from the germline J gene. V lost 1 base and J 1 base, leaving 2 bases between the germline ends. The germline gives CDR1 LGHNA, CDR2 YNLKQL (reference sequence). This CDR3 comprises 13 residues.

About this clone: Mouse gene names apply. Read sequence stops 1 residue before the CDR3 end, and the germline J gene provides the missing end. The V call is TRBV13-2, the J call TRBJ1-6; tentatively, D is TRBD1 (5 bases). TRBJ1-6 is an ORF for which the function is uncertain. CDR1 is NNHNN, CDR2 SYGAGS, per germline (reference sequence). This CDR3 region has 13 residues. Trimming took off 3 bases at V and 5 bases at J, with 6 bases between the two ends. CDR3 sequence reads: CASGGGDNSPLYF. CDR3 DNA (partial): TGTGCCAGCGGTGGGGGGGATAATTCGCCCCTCTAC.

Note on this clone: Gene names follow the mouse nomenclature. The read halts 1 residue ahead of the CDR3 end, with the missing end drawn from the germline J gene. This chain uses TRBV5 with TRBJ1-4; D ambiguous. CDR1 LGHNA and CDR2 YNLKQL come from the germline V gene (reference sequence). The CDR3 contains 15 residues. Trimming left V 0 bases short and J 3 bases short, with 8 bases between. The chain's CDR3 is CASSQDYKPNERLFF. The CDR3 bases that were read are TGTGCCAGCAGCCAAGATTACAAACCCAACGAAAGATTATTT.